The 2 T cell receptor beta chains reported below all come from one sample, sequenced in a study of identifying expanded T cells in peripheral blood. The protocol was immunoSEQ multiplex PCR, while the TCRdb copy is restricted to in-frame clones and leaves out a portion. The sample holds 100,000 or so clones; roughly 89% are singletons and the top ten take about 15%. The specimen sequenced was blood. All receptors derive from a person aged 18 to 69 in good health.

The rearrangement uses TRBV5-4 and TRBJ2-5, with 8 bases fitting TRBD2. Germline loops: CDR1 SGHNT, CDR2 YYREEE (reference sequence). The CDR3 runs 15 residues. The ends lost 4 bases at V and 3 bases at J; junction bases unmatched: 8. CDR3 loop: CASSAQLAAKETQYF. The CDR3 bases are TGTGCCAGCAGCGCCCAACTAGCGGCTAAAGAGACCCAGTACTTC.

The chain couples TRBV19 to TRBJ2-7; possibly TRBD2 for D (6 bases). There are 12 residues in the CDR3. Germline loops: CDR1 LNHDA, CDR2 SQIVND (reference sequence). The V and J ends lost 6 bases and 10 bases respectively, with 16 bases between them. CDR3 DNA: TGTGCCAGTAGCTCTCGCGGAGGGCGCCAGTACTTC. Its protein product is CASSSRGGRQYF.